A selection of T cell receptor beta chains follows, all from one sample in a study of cytomegalovirus exposure and HLA in healthy donors. Assay used: immunoSEQ multiplex PCR; TCRdb lists only in-frame clones, some missing. Among 150,000 to 200,000 clones listed, 65% to 70% were seen once. Sequenced material: PBMCs. The receptors shown here come from a woman aged 18 to 35 in good health and CMV-seropositive. Each CDR3 is given with its conserved first and last residue. D genes are given only for firm matches. Size is omitted from some rows. Given values are once, few, many or a class for expanded clones.

>TRBV14|-|TRBJ1-1|-
CASSQANTEAFF
TGTGCCAGCAGCCAGGCGAACACTGAAGCTTTCTTT
>TRBV6-5|few|TRBJ1-3|-
CASRSGTLGNTIYF
TGTGCCAGCAGGTCCGGGACACTAGGAAACACCATATATTTT
>TRBV28|-|TRBJ2-2|-
CASSLRGVRSGELFF
TGTGCCAGCAGTTTAAGGGGCGTTAGGTCCGGGGAGCTGTTTTTT
>TRBV7-9|-|TRBJ1-1|-
CASGPTGMNTEAFF
TGTGCCAGCGGCCCGACGGGGATGAACACTGAAGCTTTCTTT
>TRBV19|-|TRBJ2-1|-
CASSIGGYTYNEQFF
TGTGCCAGTAGTATCGGCGGGTATACCTACAATGAGCAGTTCTTC
>TRBV9|-|TRBJ2-5|TRBD1
CASSGPGTGFGSQETQYF
TGTGCCAGCAGCGGTCCCGGGACAGGGTTTGGATCCCAAGAGACCCAGTACTTC
>TRBV5-1|-|TRBJ1-5|-
CASSLDAGAGGQPQHF
TGCGCCAGCAGCTTGGACGCGGGGGCCGGCGGGCAGCCCCAGCATTTT
>TRBV6-5|-|TRBJ2-7|-
CASSYGQGTYEQYF
TGTGCCAGCAGTTACGGCCAGGGTACCTACGAGCAGTACTTC
>TRBV10-3|few|TRBJ1-5|TRBD1
CAISDSGTGNQPQHF
TGTGCCATCAGTGACTCCGGGACAGGGAATCAGCCCCAGCATTTT
>TRBV7-9|-|TRBJ1-2|-
CASSSGEYGYGYTF
TGTGCCAGCAGCTCAGGGGAGTATGGCTATGGCTACACCTTC
>TRBV10-2|few|TRBJ1-1|-
CASSNGGGTEAFF
TGCGCCAGCAGCAATGGAGGAGGAACTGAAGCTTTCTTT
>TRBV7-9|-|TRBJ1-2|TRBD1
CASSSRSGTEIAYGYTF
TGTGCCAGCAGCTCCCGCTCCGGGACAGAGATTGCCTATGGCTACACCTTC
>TRBV10-3|-|TRBJ2-7|TRBD1
CAISSTTGVEQYF
TGTGCCATCAGCAGTACAACAGGGGTCGAGCAGTACTTC
>TRBV7-2|-|TRBJ1-2|-
CASSLWARGNYGYTF
TGTGCCAGCAGCTTATGGGCCAGGGGCAACTATGGCTACACCTTC
>TRBV5-6|-|TRBJ2-3|TRBD2
CASSVGLAGVTTDTQYF
TGTGCCAGCAGCGTGGGACTAGCGGGAGTAACGACAGATACGCAGTATTTT
>TRBV6-1|-|TRBJ1-1|-
CASCESNTEAFF
TGTGCCAGCTGCGAAAGTAACACTGAAGCTTTCTTT
>TRBV11-2|-|TRBJ2-7|TRBD2
CASSETSGIINEQYF
TGTGCCAGCAGCGAGACTAGCGGGATTATTAACGAGCAGTACTTC
>TRBV19|-|TRBJ2-1|TRBD2
CASSMRGGWQFF
TGTGCCAGTAGTATGAGGGGAGGGTGGCAGTTCTTC
>TRBV6-6|-|TRBJ1-1|-
CASSWPSRGDTEAFF
TGTGCCAGCAGTTGGCCCTCCCGGGGTGACACTGAAGCTTTCTTT
>TRBV6-1|-|TRBJ1-1|TRBD1
CASSKTGENTEAFF
TGTGCCAGCAGCAAGACAGGGGAGAACACTGAAGCTTTCTTT
>TRBV5-1|few|TRBJ2-7|-
CASSLVGVRVEQYF
TGCGCCAGCAGCTTGGTTGGTGTGAGGGTTGAGCAGTACTTC
>TRBV7-9|-|TRBJ1-1|-
CASSPGDLTFF
TGTGCCAGCAGCCCGGGGGACCTAACTTTCTTT
>TRBV2|-|TRBJ2-1|TRBD1
CASMGQGAHEQFF
TGTGCCAGCATGGGACAGGGGGCCCATGAGCAGTTCTTC
>TRBV7-9|-|TRBJ1-1|TRBD1
CASSLDREFTEAFF
TGTGCCAGCAGCCTCGACAGGGAGTTCACTGAAGCTTTCTTT
>TRBV15|-|TRBJ1-1|TRBD1
CATSRGTGLGDTEAFF
TGTGCCACCAGCAGAGGGACAGGGTTGGGGGACACTGAAGCTTTCTTT
>TRBV7-2|-|TRBJ2-1|TRBD2
CASSLGGGGAWEAYNEQFF
TGTGCCAGCAGCTTAGGGGGCGGGGGGGCGTGGGAAGCCTACAATGAGCAGTTCTTC
>TRBV5-4|-|TRBJ2-3|-
CASSRGDFTDTQYF
TGTGCCAGCAGCCGCGGGGACTTCACAGATACGCAGTATTTT
>TRBV14|-|TRBJ1-6|-
CASSQDLMGGYNSPLHF
TGTGCCAGCAGCCAAGATCTCATGGGGGGCTATAATTCACCCCTCCACTTT
>TRBV29-1|-|TRBJ1-1|-
CSGGSNTEAFF
TGCAGCGGAGGGTCGAACACTGAAGCTTTCTTT
>TRBV4-2|-|TRBJ1-4|-
CASSSRPGGANEKLFF
TGTGCCAGCAGCTCGAGGCCTGGGGGGGCTAATGAAAAACTGTTTTTT
>TRBV6-5|-|TRBJ1-5|-
CASSQTREPQHF
TGTGCCAGCAGTCAAACTCGAGAGCCCCAGCATTTT
>TRBV27|-|TRBJ2-7|TRBD2
CASSLLAGAPVGYPQYF
TGTGCCAGCAGTTTACTAGCGGGAGCCCCCGTAGGATACCCGCAGTACTTC
>TRBV6-5|few|TRBJ1-2|-
CASRQTGYDPRGYTF
TGTGCCAGCCGACAAACAGGGTATGATCCTCGGGGCTACACCTTC